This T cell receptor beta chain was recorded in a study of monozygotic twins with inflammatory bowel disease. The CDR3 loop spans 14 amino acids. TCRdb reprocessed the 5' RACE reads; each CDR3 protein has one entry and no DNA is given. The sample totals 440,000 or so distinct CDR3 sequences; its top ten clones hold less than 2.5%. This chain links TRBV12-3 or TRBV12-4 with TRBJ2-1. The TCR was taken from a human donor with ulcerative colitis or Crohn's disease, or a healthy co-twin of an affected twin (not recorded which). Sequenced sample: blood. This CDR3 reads CASRDRDWNNEQFF.